The 6 T cell receptor beta chains below all came from one sample that was sequenced in a study of T cells in tuberculosis. Here immunoSEQ multiplex PCR was the method, and the copy in TCRdb shows in-frame clones only, minus some. Found here are under 45,000 clones, approximately 95% of them singletons; the top ten hold roughly 3.5%. The sequenced sample was PBMCs. The receptors derive from a donor aged 10-29 years with latent tuberculosis or without tuberculosis infection.

V gene TRBV7-2 combines with J gene TRBJ1-2; TRBD1 agrees at 9 bases. CDR1 is SGHTA and CDR2 is FQGNSA in the germline V gene. The V gene end was trimmed by 5 bases and the J gene end by 2 bases; junction bases not matched to a gene: 6. The CDR3 has 15 residues. Here the CDR3 DNA reads TGTGCCAGCAGCGGAAGGGACAGGGCAAACTATGGCTACACCTTC. The encoded protein is CASSGRDRANYGYTF.

The rearrangement uses TRBV7-8 and TRBJ2-7; possible D gene TRBD2, 5 bases. Trimming removed 4 bases at V and 5 bases at J, with 24 bases between. The CDR3 sequence is 17 residues long. From germline, CDR1 is SGHVS and CDR2 FQNEAQ. CDR3 amino acids: CASSSVAGRGSLHEQYF. DNA for the CDR3: TGTGCCAGCAGCTCCGTCGCCGGTCGGGGTAGTCTTCACGAGCAGTACTTC.

This clone was seen more than once but under ten times. Here the CDR3 reads CSVEAGQVDGGYTF. The CDR3 DNA follows: TGCAGCGTTGAAGCTGGGCAGGTTGATGGTGGCTACACCTTC. The rearrangement links TRBV29-1 to TRBJ1-2; D unclear. The germline V gene has CDR1 SQVTM and CDR2 ANQGSEA. This CDR3 spans 14 amino acids. The V end lost 1 base, the J end lost 7 bases, and 16 bases lay between the germline ends.

This chain connects TRBV6-1 to TRBJ1-1; D ambiguous. The CDR3 consists of 14 residues. Germline CDR1 and CDR2: MNHNS and SASEGT. Trimming took 2 bases from V and 1 from J, leaving 8 bases between them. CDR3 nucleotides: TGTGCCAGCAGTGAATTAGCGAGGAACACTGAAGCTTTCTTT. Protein: CASSELARNTEAFF.

V is TRBV5-4 and J is TRBJ1-2; no definite D call. Trimming cost V 4 bases and J 1 base, with 14 bases left between them. Germline V gene data show CDR1 as SGHNT and CDR2 as YYREEE (reference sequence). The CDR3 has 15 residues. The CDR3 DNA follows: TGTGCCAGCAGCCCCGGGCAGAGGGATAACTATGGCTACACCTTC. As protein: CASSPGQRDNYGYTF.

J is TRBJ2-3 and V is TRBV7-9, with D possibly being TRBD2 (5 bases). The CDR3 runs 13 residues. Looked up from germline, CDR1 is SEHNR and CDR2 is FQNEAQ (reference sequence). V gave up 6 bases and J gave up 3 bases, with 10 bases separating them. The DNA for the CDR3 is TGTGCCAGCAGTCCACTAGGTACAGATACGCAGTATTTT. It encodes CASSPLGTDTQYF.